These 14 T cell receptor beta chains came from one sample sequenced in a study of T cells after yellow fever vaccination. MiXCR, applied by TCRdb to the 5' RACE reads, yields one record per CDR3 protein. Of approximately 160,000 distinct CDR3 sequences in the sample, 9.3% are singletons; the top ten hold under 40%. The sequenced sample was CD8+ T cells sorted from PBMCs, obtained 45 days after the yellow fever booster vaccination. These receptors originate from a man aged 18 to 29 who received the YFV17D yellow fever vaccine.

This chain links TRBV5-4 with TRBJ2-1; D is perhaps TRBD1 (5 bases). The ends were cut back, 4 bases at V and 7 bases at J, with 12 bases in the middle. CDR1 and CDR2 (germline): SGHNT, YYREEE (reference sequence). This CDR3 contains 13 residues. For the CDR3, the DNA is TGTGCCAGCAGCGTTCAGGGTTATAATGAGCAGTTCTTC. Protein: CASSVQGYNEQFF.

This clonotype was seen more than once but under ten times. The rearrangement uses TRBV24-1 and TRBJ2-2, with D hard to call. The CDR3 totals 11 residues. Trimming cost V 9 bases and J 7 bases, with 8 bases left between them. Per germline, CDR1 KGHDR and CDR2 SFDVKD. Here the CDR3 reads CATAEDGELFF. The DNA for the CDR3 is TGTGCCACCGCCGAGGACGGGGAGCTGTTTTTT.

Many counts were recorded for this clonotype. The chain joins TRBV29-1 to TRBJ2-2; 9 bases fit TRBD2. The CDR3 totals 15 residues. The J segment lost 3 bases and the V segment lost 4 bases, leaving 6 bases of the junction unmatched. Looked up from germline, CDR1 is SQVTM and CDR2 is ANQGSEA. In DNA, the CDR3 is TGCAGCGTTGTTAGCGGGGGACGGGACACCGGGGAGCTGTTTTTT. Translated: CSVVSGGRDTGELFF.

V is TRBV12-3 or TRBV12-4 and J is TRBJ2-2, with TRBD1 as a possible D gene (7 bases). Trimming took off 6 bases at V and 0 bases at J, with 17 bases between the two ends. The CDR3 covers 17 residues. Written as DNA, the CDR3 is TGTGCCAGCAGGATCGTTGGAGGGGGCCCGAACACCGGGGAGCTGTTTTTT. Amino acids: CASRIVGGGPNTGELFF.

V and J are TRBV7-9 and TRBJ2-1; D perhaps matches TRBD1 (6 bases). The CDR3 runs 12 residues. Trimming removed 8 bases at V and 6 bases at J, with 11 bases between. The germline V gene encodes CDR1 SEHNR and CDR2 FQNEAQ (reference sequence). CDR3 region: CASRVGANEQFF. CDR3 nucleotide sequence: TGTGCCAGCCGGGTGGGGGCCAATGAGCAGTTCTTC.

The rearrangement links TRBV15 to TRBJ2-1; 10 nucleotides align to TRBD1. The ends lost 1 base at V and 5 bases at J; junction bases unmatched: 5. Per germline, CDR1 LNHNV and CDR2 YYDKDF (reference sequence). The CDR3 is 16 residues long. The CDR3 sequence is CATSRGDRGYDNEQFF. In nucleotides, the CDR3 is TGTGCCACCAGCAGAGGGGACAGGGGATATGACAATGAGCAGTTCTTC.

The DNA for the CDR3 is TGCAGTGCTAGAGATTGGGCCCGGGGGAACGAGCAGTACTTC. Translating it yields CSARDWARGNEQYF. The chain employs TRBV20-1 and TRBJ2-7; the D gene is possibly TRBD2 (6 bases). This CDR3 spans 14 amino acids. The germline gives CDR1 DFQATT, CDR2 SNEGSKA (reference sequence). V was cut by 0 bases and J by 5 bases, with 14 bases left in between.

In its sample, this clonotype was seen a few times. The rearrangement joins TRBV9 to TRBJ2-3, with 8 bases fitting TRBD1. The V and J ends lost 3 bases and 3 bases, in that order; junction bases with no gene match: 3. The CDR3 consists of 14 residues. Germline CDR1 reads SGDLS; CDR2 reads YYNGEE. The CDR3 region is CASSEDRATDTQYF. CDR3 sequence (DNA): TGTGCCAGCAGCGAGGACAGGGCGACAGATACGCAGTATTTT.

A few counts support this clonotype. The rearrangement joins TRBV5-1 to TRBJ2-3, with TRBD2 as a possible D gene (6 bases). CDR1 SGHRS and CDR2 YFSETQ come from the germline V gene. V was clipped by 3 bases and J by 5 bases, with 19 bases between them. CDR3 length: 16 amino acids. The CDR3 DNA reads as TGCGCCAGCAGCTGGCGGGGAAATGGAGGTGGAGATACGCAGTATTTT. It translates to CASSWRGNGGGDTQYF.

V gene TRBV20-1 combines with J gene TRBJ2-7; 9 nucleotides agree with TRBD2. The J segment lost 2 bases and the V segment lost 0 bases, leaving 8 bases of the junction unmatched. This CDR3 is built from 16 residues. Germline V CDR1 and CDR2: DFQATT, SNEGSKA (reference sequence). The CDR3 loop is CSARDRERGATYEQYF. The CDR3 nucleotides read TGCAGTGCTAGAGATCGCGAGCGGGGGGCAACCTACGAGCAGTACTTC.

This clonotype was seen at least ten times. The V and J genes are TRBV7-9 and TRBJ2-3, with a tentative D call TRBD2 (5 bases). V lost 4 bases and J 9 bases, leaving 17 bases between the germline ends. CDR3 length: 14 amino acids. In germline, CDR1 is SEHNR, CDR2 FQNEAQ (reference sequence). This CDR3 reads CASSSGELDGTQYF. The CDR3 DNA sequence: TGTGCCAGCAGCTCTGGGGAGTTGGATGGGACGCAGTATTTT.

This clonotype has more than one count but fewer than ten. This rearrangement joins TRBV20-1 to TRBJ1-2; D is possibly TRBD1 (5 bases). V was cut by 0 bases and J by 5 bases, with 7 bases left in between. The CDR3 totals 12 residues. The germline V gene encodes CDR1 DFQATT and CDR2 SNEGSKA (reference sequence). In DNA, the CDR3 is TGCAGTGCTAGAGAGGGACCTTATGGCTACACCTTC. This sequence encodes CSAREGPYGYTF.

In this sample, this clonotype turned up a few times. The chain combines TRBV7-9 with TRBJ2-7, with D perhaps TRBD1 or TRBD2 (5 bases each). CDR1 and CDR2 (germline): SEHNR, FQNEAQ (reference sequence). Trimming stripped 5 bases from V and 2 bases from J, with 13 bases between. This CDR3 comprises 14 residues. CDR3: CASSPRADTYEQYF. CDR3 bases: TGTGCCAGCAGCCCGCGGGCGGACACCTACGAGCAGTACTTC. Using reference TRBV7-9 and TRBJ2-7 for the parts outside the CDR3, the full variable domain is DTGVSQNPRHKITKRGQNVTFRCDPISEHNRLYWYRQTLGQGPEFLTYFQNEAQLEKSRLLSDRFSAERPKGSFSTLEIQRTEQGDSAMYLCASSPRADTYEQYFGPGTRLTVT.

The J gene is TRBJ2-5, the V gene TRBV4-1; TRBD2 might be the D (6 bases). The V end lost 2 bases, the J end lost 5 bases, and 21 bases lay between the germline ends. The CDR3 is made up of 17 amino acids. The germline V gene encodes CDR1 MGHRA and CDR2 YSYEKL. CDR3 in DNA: TGCGCCAGCAGCCAAACTCTTGACCACCGGGGGAAGGAGACCCAGTACTTC. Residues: CASSQTLDHRGKETQYF.